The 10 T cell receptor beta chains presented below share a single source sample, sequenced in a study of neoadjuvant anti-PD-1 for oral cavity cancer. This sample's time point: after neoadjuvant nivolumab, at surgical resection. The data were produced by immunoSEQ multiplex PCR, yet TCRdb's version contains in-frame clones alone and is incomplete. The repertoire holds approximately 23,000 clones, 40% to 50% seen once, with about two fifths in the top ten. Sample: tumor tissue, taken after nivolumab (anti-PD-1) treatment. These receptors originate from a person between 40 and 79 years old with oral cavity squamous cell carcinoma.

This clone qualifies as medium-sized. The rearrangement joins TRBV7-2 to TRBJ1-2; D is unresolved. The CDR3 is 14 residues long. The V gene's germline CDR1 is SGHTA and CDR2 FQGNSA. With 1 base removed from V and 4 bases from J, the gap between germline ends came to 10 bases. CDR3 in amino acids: CASSLGHGIYGYTF. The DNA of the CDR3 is TGTGCCAGCAGCTTAGGTCACGGAATCTATGGCTACACCTTC.

The CDR3 DNA is TGTGCTACCGGGACAGACCCCTACGAGCAGTACTTC. This encodes CATGTDPYEQYF. This sequence joins TRBV2 and TRBJ2-7, with 7 bases lining up with TRBD1. The length of the CDR3 is 12 residues. Germline CDR1 reads SNHLY; CDR2 reads FYNNEI.

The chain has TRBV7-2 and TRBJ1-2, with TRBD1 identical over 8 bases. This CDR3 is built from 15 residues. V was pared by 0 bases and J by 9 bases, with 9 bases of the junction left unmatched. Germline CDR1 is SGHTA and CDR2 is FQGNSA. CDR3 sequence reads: CASSLASSRGRSYTF. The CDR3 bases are TGTGCCAGCAGCTTAGCGTCATCCAGGGGGCGTAGCTACACCTTC.

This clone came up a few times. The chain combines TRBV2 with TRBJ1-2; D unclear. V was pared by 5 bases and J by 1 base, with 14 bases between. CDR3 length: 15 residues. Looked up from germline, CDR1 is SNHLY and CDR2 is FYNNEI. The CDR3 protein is CASSMRRESNYGYTF. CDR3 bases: TGTGCCAGCAGTATGAGACGGGAAAGTAACTATGGCTACACCTTC.

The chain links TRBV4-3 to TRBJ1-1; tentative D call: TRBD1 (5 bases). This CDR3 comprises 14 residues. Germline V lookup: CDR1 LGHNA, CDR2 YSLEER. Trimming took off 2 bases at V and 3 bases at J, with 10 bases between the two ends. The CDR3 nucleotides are TGCGCCAGCAGCCAACCAGACAGAGACACTGAAGCTTTCTTT. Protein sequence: CASSQPDRDTEAFF.

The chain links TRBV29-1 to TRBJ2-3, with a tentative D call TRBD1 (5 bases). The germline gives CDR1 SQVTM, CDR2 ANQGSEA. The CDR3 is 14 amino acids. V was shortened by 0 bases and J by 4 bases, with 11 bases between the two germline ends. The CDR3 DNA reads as TGCAGCGTTGAAGACAGGGTTATACCAGATACGCAGTATTTT. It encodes CSVEDRVIPDTQYF.

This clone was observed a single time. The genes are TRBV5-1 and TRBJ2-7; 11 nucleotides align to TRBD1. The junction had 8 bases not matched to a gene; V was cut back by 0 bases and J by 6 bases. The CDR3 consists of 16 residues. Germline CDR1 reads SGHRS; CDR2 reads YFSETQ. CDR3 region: CASSLAPTGTGGEQYF. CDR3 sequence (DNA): TGCGCCAGCAGCTTGGCCCCGACCGGGACAGGGGGCGAGCAGTACTTC.

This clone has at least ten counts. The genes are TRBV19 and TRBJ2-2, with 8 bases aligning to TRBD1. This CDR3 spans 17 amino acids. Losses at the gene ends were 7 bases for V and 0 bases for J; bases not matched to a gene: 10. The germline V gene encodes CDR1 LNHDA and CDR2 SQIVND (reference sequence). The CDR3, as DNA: TGTGCCAGTACCCCAGGTTTGGACAGGGCGAACACCGGGGAGCTGTTTTTT. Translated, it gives CASTPGLDRANTGELFF.

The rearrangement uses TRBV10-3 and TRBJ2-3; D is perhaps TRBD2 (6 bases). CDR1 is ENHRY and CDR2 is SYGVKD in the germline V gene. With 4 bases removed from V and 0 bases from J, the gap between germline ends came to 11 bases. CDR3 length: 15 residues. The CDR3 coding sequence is TGTGCCATCAGTGGTACTAGCAGGAGCACAGATACGCAGTATTTT. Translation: CAISGTSRSTDTQYF.

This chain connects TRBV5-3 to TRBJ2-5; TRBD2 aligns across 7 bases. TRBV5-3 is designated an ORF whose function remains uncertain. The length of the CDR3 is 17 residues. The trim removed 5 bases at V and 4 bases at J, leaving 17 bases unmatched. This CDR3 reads CARSGGGVSLVGETQYF. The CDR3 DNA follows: TGTGCCAGAAGTGGGGGAGGGGTCTCCCTCGTGGGAGAGACCCAGTACTTC.